This paragraph covers one T cell receptor beta chain sequence. Its antigen is currently unknown. This sample was included in a study of chemoradiotherapy in HPV16-positive cancers. The V gene end was trimmed by 5 bases and the J gene end by 1 base; junction bases not matched to a gene: 4. This CDR3 has 15 residues. CDR1 is LNHDA, CDR2 SQIVND, per germline (reference sequence). Repeated repertoire sampling spanned the course of chemoradiotherapy. TCRdb's table, derived via immunoSEQ multiplex PCR, lists solely in-frame clones and lacks some. The repertoire holds some 1,300 clones, with roughly 71% as singletons. Study-level results: HPV-responsive T-cell expansion during chemoradiotherapy was linked to improved recurrence-free survival in HPV16-positive patients.

This clonotype was sampled from a human donor with HPV-associated anogenital cancer. This sequence joins TRBV19 and TRBJ2-2; 7 nucleotides match TRBD1. This specimen was tumor tissue, taken from a patient who underwent chemoradiotherapy. The CDR3 sequence is CASSPWTGNTGELFF. CDR3 DNA sequence: TGTGCCAGTAGTCCGTGGACAGGGAACACCGGGGAGCTGTTTTTT.